This entry lists 21 T cell receptor beta chains sequenced from one sample in a study of a mutant IDH1 vaccine in newly diagnosed glioma. The assay was immunoSEQ multiplex PCR, and TCRdb's table has in-frame clones only and misses some. This sample has some 48,000 clones, with around 85% found just once. No antigen is known for these receptors. Time point denoted: week 35, safety follow-up. In the vaccine, a single dose held 300 ug of the mutant IDH1 20-mer peptide, along with topical imiquimod. Sequencing was performed on PBMCs, taken from a glioma patient whose treatment included an IDH1 peptide vaccine. Every receptor here comes from a man in his forties with glioma.

This clone was observed a few times. This chain links TRBV29-1 with TRBJ1-1; D unresolved. The V and J ends lost 7 bases and 11 bases respectively, with 14 bases between them. Germline V gene lookup returns CDR1 SQVTM and CDR2 ANQGSEA. This CDR3 region has 10 residues. The CDR3 DNA reads as TGCAGCGAGGTCGGGGTGGGGGCTTTCTTT. Translating it yields CSEVGVGAFF.

The DNA of the CDR3 is TGCAGTGCTGGGGGGGGTTACGAGCAGTACTTC. As protein: CSAGGGYEQYF. This chain links TRBV20-1 with TRBJ2-7, with 7 positions matching TRBD2. Trimming removed 5 bases from V and 4 bases from J; junction bases left unmatched: 2. The CDR3 length is 11 residues. CDR1 and CDR2 (germline): DFQATT, SNEGSKA (reference sequence).

This chain joins TRBV5-4 and TRBJ2-1; D remains unclear. The V gene's germline CDR1 is SGHNT and CDR2 YYREEE (reference sequence). CDR3 length: 12 residues. V was pared by 4 bases and J by 10 bases, with 12 bases between. CDR3 loop: CASSTEYGEQFF. CDR3 nucleotide sequence: TGTGCCAGCAGCACCGAATATGGGGAGCAGTTCTTC. The full variable domain, rest sourced from reference TRBV5-4 and TRBJ2-1, is ETGVTQSPTHLIKTRGQQVTLRCSSQSGHNTVSWYQQALGQGPQFIFQYYREEENGRGNFPPRFSGLQFPNYSSELNVNALELDDSALYLCASSTEYGEQFFGPGTRLTVL.

The chain employs TRBV4-2 and TRBJ2-7; no reliable D call. The V and J ends lost 0 bases and 7 bases respectively, with 16 bases between them. Germline values: CDR1 LGHNA, CDR2 YNFKEQ. This CDR3 contains 15 residues. The CDR3 nucleotides are TGTGCCAGCAGCCAAGATGGTGGGGAACGTAAGGAGCAGTACTTC. Translated, it gives CASSQDGGERKEQYF.

The V gene is TRBV7-9, the J gene TRBJ2-2, with TRBD2 matching 14 bases. Per the germline V gene, CDR1 is SEHNR and CDR2 is FQNEAQ (reference sequence). V lost 9 bases to trimming and J lost 6 bases; unmatched junction nucleotides: 3. This CDR3 region has 14 residues. The DNA for the CDR3 is TGTGCCAGTGGACTAGCGGGGGGTTCCGGGGAGCTGTTTTTT. This translates into CASGLAGGSGELFF. Combining the CDR3 with reference TRBV7-9 and TRBJ2-2 gives the whole variable domain DTGVSQNPRHKITKRGQNVTFRCDPISEHNRLYWYRQTLGQGPEFLTYFQNEAQLEKSRLLSDRFSAERPKGSFSTLEIQRTEQGDSAMYLCASGLAGGSGELFFGEGSRLTVL.

The J gene is TRBJ2-2, the V gene TRBV29-1, with 14 nucleotides matching TRBD2. CDR1 and CDR2 from the germline V gene are SQVTM and ANQGSEA. The CDR3 runs to 16 residues. With 5 bases clipped from V and 0 bases from J, the junction kept 2 bases outside the gene matches. In DNA, the CDR3 is TGCAGCGTTTGGACTAGCGGGGGGTCGAACACCGGGGAGCTGTTTTTT. It is translated as CSVWTSGGSNTGELFF.

The CDR3, as DNA: TGTGCCAGCAGGGCCTGGAACACTGAAGCTTTCTTT. Encoded protein: CASRAWNTEAFF. V and J are TRBV7-2 and TRBJ1-1; D gene uncertain. This CDR3 contains 12 residues. Germline lookup yields CDR1 SGHTA and CDR2 FQGNSA. Trimming stripped 6 bases from V and 1 base from J, with 6 bases between.

The rearrangement joins TRBV21-1 to TRBJ1-2; the listed D gene, TRBD1, was not tested against the DNA. TRBV21-1 is labeled a pseudogene. The CDR3 is made up of 14 amino acids. The CDR3 here is CASSKKGQDYGYTF. Here the CDR3 DNA reads TGTGCCAGCAGCAAAAAAGGACAGGACTATGGCTACACCTTC.

Comments on this clone: This sample also contains other DNA sequences that code for the same CDR3. J is TRBJ1-2 and V is TRBV2, with D possibly TRBD1 on 5 matching bases. Trimming removed 8 bases from V and 3 bases from J, with 7 bases in between. The CDR3 runs to 11 residues. From germline, CDR1 is SNHLY and CDR2 FYNNEI. This CDR3 reads CASGGDYGYTF. The CDR3 DNA sequence: TGTGCCAGCGGAGGGGACTATGGCTACACCTTC.

This chain joins TRBV6-1 and TRBJ1-2, with 8 nucleotides matching TRBD1. Germline assignment: CDR1 MNHNS and CDR2 SASEGT. The V and J ends lost 2 bases and 2 bases, in that order; junction bases with no gene match: 4. The CDR3 sequence is 15 residues long. The CDR3 DNA follows: TGTGCCAGCAGTGAACGAAACAGGGGGAACTATGGCTACACCTTC. Amino acid sequence: CASSERNRGNYGYTF.

This chain joins TRBV4-2 and TRBJ1-4, with a possible D match to TRBD1 (5 bases). The V gene's germline CDR1 is LGHNA and CDR2 YNFKEQ. The V end was cut by 1 base, the J end by 4 bases, with 10 bases between. The CDR3 spans 15 residues. CDR3 loop: CASSQAGPSNEKLFF. The CDR3 bases are TGTGCCAGCAGCCAAGCGGGACCGAGTAATGAAAAACTGTTTTTT.

This clone was counted a single time. The chain combines TRBV2 with TRBJ1-2; a possible D gene is TRBD1 (5 bases). Germline lookup yields CDR1 SNHLY and CDR2 FYNNEI. The CDR3 has 16 residues. V was pared by 2 bases and J by 1 base, with 14 bases between. DNA of the CDR3: TGTGCCAGCAGTGAACAGGCCAGGGTGCTTAACTATGGCTACACCTTC. It yields the protein CASSEQARVLNYGYTF.

The CDR3 sequence is CASRGQGYNEQFF. Here the CDR3 DNA reads TGTGCCAGCAGGGGACAGGGCTACAATGAGCAGTTCTTC. This chain joins TRBV14 and TRBJ2-1; 9 positions agree with TRBD1. The length of the CDR3 is 13 residues. V gave up 6 bases and J gave up 3 bases; unmatched junction bases: 0. The germline V gene encodes CDR1 SGHDN and CDR2 FVKESK.

This chain joins TRBV11-2 and TRBJ2-7; D gene unclear. CDR3 length: 15 residues. V was trimmed by 3 bases and J by 5 bases, leaving 17 bases between them. Germline lookup yields CDR1 SGHAT and CDR2 FQNNGV. The CDR3 spells CASSLVSAPSDEQYF. The DNA for the CDR3 is TGTGCCAGCAGCTTGGTTTCCGCTCCTAGTGACGAGCAGTACTTC.

The genes are TRBV6-5 and TRBJ2-1; unclear D gene. The CDR3 spans 12 residues. Germline V CDR1 and CDR2: MNHEY, SVGAGI. Trimming took 4 bases from V and 7 from J, leaving 8 bases between them. This chain's CDR3 is CASSSGNNEQFF. In DNA, the CDR3 is TGTGCCAGCAGTTCTGGTAATAATGAGCAGTTCTTC.

The chain is built from TRBV30 and TRBJ2-3; D may be TRBD2 (6 bases). This CDR3 spans 12 amino acids. Trimming stripped 5 bases from V and 0 bases from J, with 6 bases between. Germline lookup yields CDR1 GTSNPN and CDR2 SVGIG (reference sequence). The CDR3 nucleotides read TGTGCCTGGGCGGGAAGCACAGATACGCAGTATTTT. The encoded protein is CAWAGSTDTQYF.

The genes are TRBV14 and TRBJ2-7; a possible D gene is TRBD2 (5 bases). The germline V and J ends were trimmed by 2 bases and 1 base, with 12 bases remaining between them. Germline V CDR1 and CDR2: SGHDN, FVKESK. The CDR3 loop spans 15 amino acids. CDR3 in DNA: TGTGCCAGCAGCCAACTAGCACAAGATTCCTACGAGCAGTACTTC. Residues: CASSQLAQDSYEQYF.

This chain links TRBV6-1 with TRBJ1-2, with a weak D call TRBD1 (5 bases). The V gene lost 5 bases and the J gene lost 8 bases, with 12 bases spanning the gap. Germline-derived CDR1 and CDR2 are MNHNS and SASEGT. This CDR3 is built from 12 residues. The CDR3 loop reads CASSQGVRGYTF. CDR3 sequence (DNA): TGTGCCAGCAGTCAGGGTGTACGGGGCTACACCTTC.

This chain connects TRBV7-9 to TRBJ2-1, with D possibly being TRBD1 (6 bases). CDR1 and CDR2 (germline): SEHNR, FQNEAQ (reference sequence). Trimming took 0 bases from V and 5 from J, leaving 8 bases between them. This CDR3 contains 14 residues. In DNA form, the CDR3 reads TGTGCCAGCAGCTTAGCAGGGGGAGACAATGAGCAGTTCTTC. Translation: CASSLAGGDNEQFF.

The rearrangement uses TRBV2 and TRBJ1-3; perhaps TRBD1 as D (5 bases). The CDR3 length is 14 residues. Trimming cost V 2 bases and J 2 bases, with 7 bases left between them. From germline, CDR1 is SNHLY and CDR2 FYNNEI. The CDR3 spells CASSEPRAGNTIYF. The CDR3, as DNA: TGTGCCAGCAGTGAACCCAGGGCTGGAAACACCATATATTTT.

The chain links TRBV7-9 to TRBJ2-7; TRBD1 aligns across 7 bases. Trimming took 5 bases from V and 7 from J; bases not matched to a gene: 5. The CDR3 is 12 residues long. Germline loops: CDR1 SEHNR, CDR2 FQNEAQ (reference sequence). The CDR3 region is CASSTQGLEQYF. CDR3 coding DNA: TGTGCCAGCAGCACACAGGGGTTAGAGCAGTACTTC.